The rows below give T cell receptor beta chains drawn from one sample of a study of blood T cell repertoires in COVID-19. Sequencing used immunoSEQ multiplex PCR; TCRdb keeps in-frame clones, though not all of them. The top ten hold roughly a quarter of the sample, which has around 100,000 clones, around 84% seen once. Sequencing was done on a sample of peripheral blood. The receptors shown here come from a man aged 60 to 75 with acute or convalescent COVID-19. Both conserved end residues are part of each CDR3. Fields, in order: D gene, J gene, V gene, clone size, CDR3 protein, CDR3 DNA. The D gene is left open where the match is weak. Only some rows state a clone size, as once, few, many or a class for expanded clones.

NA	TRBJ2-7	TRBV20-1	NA	CSASWGASYEQYF	TGCAGTGCTAGTTGGGGAGCCTCCTACGAGCAGTACTTC
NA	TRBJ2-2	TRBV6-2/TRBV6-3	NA	CASSYSSTNTGELFF	TGTGCCAGCAGTTACTCCTCCACTAACACCGGGGAGCTGTTTTTT
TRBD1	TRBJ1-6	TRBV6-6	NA	CASSTRDRGRRSPLHF	TGTGCCAGCAGTACTAGGGACAGGGGACGAAGGTCACCCCTCCACTTT
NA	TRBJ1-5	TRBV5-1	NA	CASSLAGGGAQPQHF	TGCGCCAGCAGCTTGGCCGGGGGGGGCGCACAGCCCCAGCATTTT
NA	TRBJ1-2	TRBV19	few	CASSQQGASGYTF	TGTGCCAGTAGTCAGCAAGGGGCGAGCGGCTACACCTTC
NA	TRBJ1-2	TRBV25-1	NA	CASSEPGYGYTF	TGTGCCAGCAGTGAACCGGGGTATGGCTACACCTTC
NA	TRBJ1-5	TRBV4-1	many	CASSQESWQGGQPQHF	TGCGCCAGCAGCCAAGAGAGTTGGCAGGGTGGCCAGCCCCAGCATTTT
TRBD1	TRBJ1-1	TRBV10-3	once	CAISERTGDTEAFF	TGTGCCATCAGTGAAAGGACAGGGGACACTGAAGCTTTCTTT
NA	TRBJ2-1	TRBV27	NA	CASSSVRGGAYNEQFF	TGTGCCAGCAGTTCAGTAAGGGGGGGAGCCTACAATGAGCAGTTCTTC
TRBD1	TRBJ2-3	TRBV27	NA	CASSSNLQGADTQYF	TGTGCCAGCAGTTCAAATCTACAGGGGGCAGATACGCAGTATTTT
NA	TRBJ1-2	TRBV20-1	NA	CSLGKREGYTF	TGCAGTCTCGGGAAGAGGGAGGGCTACACCTTC
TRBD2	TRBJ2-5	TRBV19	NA	CASSRVAGTQETQYF	TGTGCCAGTAGTAGAGTAGCGGGTACCCAAGAGACCCAGTACTTC
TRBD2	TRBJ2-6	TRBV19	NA	CASSLWTSGISEGANVLTF	TGTGCCAGTAGTTTATGGACTAGCGGGATATCGGAGGGGGCCAACGTCCTGACTTTC
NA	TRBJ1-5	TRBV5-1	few	CASSLAGGQPQHF	TGCGCCAGCAGCTTGGCAGGAGGGCAGCCCCAGCATTTT
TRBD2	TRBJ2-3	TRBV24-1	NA	CATSDQRAGLGLSDTQYF	TGTGCCACCAGTGACCAAAGAGCGGGACTGGGCCTATCCGATACGCAGTATTTT
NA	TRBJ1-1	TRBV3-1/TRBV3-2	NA	CASSHSNTEAFF	TGTGCCAGCAGCCACTCGAACACTGAAGCTTTCTTT
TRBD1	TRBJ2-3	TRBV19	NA	CASSIETGGLTDTQYF	TGTGCCAGTAGTATAGAGACAGGGGGCTTGACAGATACGCAGTATTTT
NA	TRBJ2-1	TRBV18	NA	CASSLSVWDEQFF	TGTGCCAGCTCACTAAGCGTCTGGGATGAGCAGTTCTTC
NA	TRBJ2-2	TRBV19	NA	CASKRGGDTGELFF	TGTGCCAGTAAACGTGGAGGGGACACCGGGGAGCTGTTTTTT
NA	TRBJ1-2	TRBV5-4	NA	CASSSSYTSNYGYTF	TGTGCCAGCAGCTCCTCGTACACCTCTAACTATGGCTACACCTTC
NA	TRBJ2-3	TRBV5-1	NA	CASSVQGGTDTQYF	TGCGCCAGCAGCGTACAGGGAGGCACAGATACGCAGTATTTT
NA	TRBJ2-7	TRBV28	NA	CASTSIIYEQYF	TGTGCCAGCACCAGTATTATTTACGAGCAGTACTTC
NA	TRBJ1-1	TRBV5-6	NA	CASSLARGLSEAFF	TGTGCCAGCAGCTTGGCTCGTGGACTATCTGAAGCTTTCTTT
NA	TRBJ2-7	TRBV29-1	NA	CSASTDSYEQYF	TGCAGCGCTTCGACAGACTCCTACGAGCAGTACTTC
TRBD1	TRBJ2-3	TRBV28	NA	CASRMPGQGAKDTQYF	TGTGCCAGCAGGATGCCGGGACAGGGGGCGAAAGATACGCAGTATTTT
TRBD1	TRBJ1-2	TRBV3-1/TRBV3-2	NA	CASSLRGRVSYGYTF	TGTGCCAGCAGCCTCAGGGGGCGCGTCAGCTATGGCTACACCTTC
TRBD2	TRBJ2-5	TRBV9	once	CASGLAGARETQYF	TGTGCCAGCGGCCTAGCGGGAGCTCGGGAGACCCAGTACTTC
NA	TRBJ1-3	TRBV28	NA	CASSLRIIANTIYF	TGTGCCAGCAGTTTGAGAATTATCGCAAACACCATATATTTT
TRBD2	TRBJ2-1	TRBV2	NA	CASSVGLAGSDEQFF	TGTGCCAGCAGTGTGGGACTAGCCGGGTCGGATGAGCAGTTCTTC
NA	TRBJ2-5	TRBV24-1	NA	CATSDQQERLGRAQYF	TGTGCCACCAGTGATCAACAGGAGAGATTGGGAAGGGCCCAGTACTTC
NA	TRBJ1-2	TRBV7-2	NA	CASSFLGDYGYTF	TGTGCCAGCAGCTTCTTGGGCGACTATGGCTACACCTTC
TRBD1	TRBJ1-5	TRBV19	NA	CASSGRVRDREGSNQPQHF	TGTGCCAGTAGTGGGAGGGTAAGGGACAGGGAAGGTAGCAATCAGCCCCAGCATTTT